This is a list of T cell receptor beta chains from one sample in a study of T cell responses to AZD1222 COVID-19 vaccine. The method was immunoSEQ multiplex PCR; TCRdb's version includes in-frame clones alone and lacks a portion of them. The sample contains tens of thousands of clones, about 88% of which appear only once. The sample here was peripheral blood, taken 28 days after the second AZD1222 dose. The receptors derive from an adult who received the AZD1222 COVID-19 vaccine. Each CDR3 is given with its conserved first and last residue. Fields, in order: V gene, J gene, D gene, clone size, CDR3 DNA, CDR3 protein. The D gene is left open where the match is weak. The size entry is marked missing in some rows and otherwise reads once, few, many or a size class.

>TRBV28|TRBJ1-5|TRBD1|-
TGTGCCAGCAGTTCAAAGGGACAGGGACGCCAGCCCCAGCATTTT
CASSSKGQGRQPQHF
>TRBV19|TRBJ2-7|TRBD2|-
TGTGCCAGTAGTCTGCCCCCGTCTAGCGGCCCCTACGAGCAGTACTTC
CASSLPPSSGPYEQYF
>TRBV11-2|TRBJ2-1|-|once
TGTGCCAGCAGCCACGAGGGGGAGGCCTACAATGAGCAGTTCTTC
CASSHEGEAYNEQFF
>TRBV7-9|TRBJ2-7|-|-
TGTGCCAGCAGCCACGGTCGTAACTCGCCCTACGAGCAGTACTTC
CASSHGRNSPYEQYF
>TRBV6-5|TRBJ2-7|TRBD1|-
TGTGCCAGCAGTTACGACAGGGGGCTTTACGAGCAGTACTTC
CASSYDRGLYEQYF
>TRBV19|TRBJ1-1|TRBD1|-
TGTGCCAGTAGTGCCACAGGGGAGGTCGAAGCTTTCTTT
CASSATGEVEAFF
>TRBV5-1|TRBJ1-2|-|-
TGCGCCAGCAGCTTGTTTCGGGAGTCGGGCTACACCTTC
CASSLFRESGYTF
>TRBV6-4|TRBJ2-3|TRBD2|-
TGTGCCAGCAGTGTCGGCGGGGGAACAGATACGCAGTATTTT
CASSVGGGTDTQYF
>TRBV7-9|TRBJ1-2|-|once
TGTGCCAGCAGCTTGACGGATATGGATGGCTACACCTTC
CASSLTDMDGYTF
>TRBV7-8|TRBJ2-1|TRBD2|-
TGTGCCAGCAGCCAAACTAGCGGGGCCAACAATGAGCAGTTCTTC
CASSQTSGANNEQFF
>TRBV10-3|TRBJ2-7|-|-
TGTGCCATCAGTGAGTCGAAGGGGATGACGGGGACGAGGGAATACGAGCAGTACTTC
CAISESKGMTGTREYEQYF
>TRBV2|TRBJ2-7|TRBD2|-
TGTGCCAGCAGTGAATGGGGTACTAGCGGGTACGAGCAGTACTTC
CASSEWGTSGYEQYF
>TRBV21-1|TRBJ2-1|-|-
TGTGCCAGCAGCAACCCCTGGACTAGCGGGATCTCCTACAATGAGCAGTTCTTC
CASSNPWTSGISYNEQFF
>TRBV7-2|TRBJ2-5|-|medium-sized
TGTGCCAGCAGCTCCGGCGGGCGCCAGTACTTC
CASSSGGRQYF
>TRBV28|TRBJ1-5|-|-
TGTGCCAGCAGTTTAAGGGGCAGGGCTCTGGCAAATCAGCCCCAGCATTTT
CASSLRGRALANQPQHF
>TRBV29-1|TRBJ2-2|-|few
TGCAGCGTTCGCGTTCCCACCGGGGAGCTGTTTTTT
CSVRVPTGELFF
>TRBV5-1|TRBJ2-7|-|-
TGCGCCAGCAGCTTGTCTGGGTCGGGATCCTACGAGCAGTACTTC
CASSLSGSGSYEQYF
>TRBV3-1/TRBV3-2|TRBJ1-1|-|-
TGTGCCAGCAGCCCCCGGACAGTCACTGAAGCTTTCTTT
CASSPRTVTEAFF
>TRBV6-2/TRBV6-3|TRBJ1-1|-|-
TGTGCCAGCAGCAGGACAGCATACACTGAAGCTTTCTTT
CASSRTAYTEAFF
>TRBV28|TRBJ1-2|-|-
TGTGCCAGCGCAGGGGTCTATGGCTACACCTTC
CASAGVYGYTF
>TRBV5-1|TRBJ2-5|-|-
TGCGCCAGCAGGTACCAAGAGACCCAGTACTTC
CASRYQETQYF
>TRBV2|TRBJ1-2|TRBD1|-
TGTGCCAGCAGTTACCTCGGGGGACAGGGGTCGCGTGGCTACACCTTC
CASSYLGGQGSRGYTF
>TRBV11-2|TRBJ2-1|-|once
TGTGCCAGCAGCTTAGCCACTTTCGAGGGGGGCAATGAGCAGTTCTTC
CASSLATFEGGNEQFF
>TRBV7-8|TRBJ1-1|-|-
TGTGCCAGCAGCGCCCGACCGGACCTGAACACTGAAGCTTTCTTT
CASSARPDLNTEAFF